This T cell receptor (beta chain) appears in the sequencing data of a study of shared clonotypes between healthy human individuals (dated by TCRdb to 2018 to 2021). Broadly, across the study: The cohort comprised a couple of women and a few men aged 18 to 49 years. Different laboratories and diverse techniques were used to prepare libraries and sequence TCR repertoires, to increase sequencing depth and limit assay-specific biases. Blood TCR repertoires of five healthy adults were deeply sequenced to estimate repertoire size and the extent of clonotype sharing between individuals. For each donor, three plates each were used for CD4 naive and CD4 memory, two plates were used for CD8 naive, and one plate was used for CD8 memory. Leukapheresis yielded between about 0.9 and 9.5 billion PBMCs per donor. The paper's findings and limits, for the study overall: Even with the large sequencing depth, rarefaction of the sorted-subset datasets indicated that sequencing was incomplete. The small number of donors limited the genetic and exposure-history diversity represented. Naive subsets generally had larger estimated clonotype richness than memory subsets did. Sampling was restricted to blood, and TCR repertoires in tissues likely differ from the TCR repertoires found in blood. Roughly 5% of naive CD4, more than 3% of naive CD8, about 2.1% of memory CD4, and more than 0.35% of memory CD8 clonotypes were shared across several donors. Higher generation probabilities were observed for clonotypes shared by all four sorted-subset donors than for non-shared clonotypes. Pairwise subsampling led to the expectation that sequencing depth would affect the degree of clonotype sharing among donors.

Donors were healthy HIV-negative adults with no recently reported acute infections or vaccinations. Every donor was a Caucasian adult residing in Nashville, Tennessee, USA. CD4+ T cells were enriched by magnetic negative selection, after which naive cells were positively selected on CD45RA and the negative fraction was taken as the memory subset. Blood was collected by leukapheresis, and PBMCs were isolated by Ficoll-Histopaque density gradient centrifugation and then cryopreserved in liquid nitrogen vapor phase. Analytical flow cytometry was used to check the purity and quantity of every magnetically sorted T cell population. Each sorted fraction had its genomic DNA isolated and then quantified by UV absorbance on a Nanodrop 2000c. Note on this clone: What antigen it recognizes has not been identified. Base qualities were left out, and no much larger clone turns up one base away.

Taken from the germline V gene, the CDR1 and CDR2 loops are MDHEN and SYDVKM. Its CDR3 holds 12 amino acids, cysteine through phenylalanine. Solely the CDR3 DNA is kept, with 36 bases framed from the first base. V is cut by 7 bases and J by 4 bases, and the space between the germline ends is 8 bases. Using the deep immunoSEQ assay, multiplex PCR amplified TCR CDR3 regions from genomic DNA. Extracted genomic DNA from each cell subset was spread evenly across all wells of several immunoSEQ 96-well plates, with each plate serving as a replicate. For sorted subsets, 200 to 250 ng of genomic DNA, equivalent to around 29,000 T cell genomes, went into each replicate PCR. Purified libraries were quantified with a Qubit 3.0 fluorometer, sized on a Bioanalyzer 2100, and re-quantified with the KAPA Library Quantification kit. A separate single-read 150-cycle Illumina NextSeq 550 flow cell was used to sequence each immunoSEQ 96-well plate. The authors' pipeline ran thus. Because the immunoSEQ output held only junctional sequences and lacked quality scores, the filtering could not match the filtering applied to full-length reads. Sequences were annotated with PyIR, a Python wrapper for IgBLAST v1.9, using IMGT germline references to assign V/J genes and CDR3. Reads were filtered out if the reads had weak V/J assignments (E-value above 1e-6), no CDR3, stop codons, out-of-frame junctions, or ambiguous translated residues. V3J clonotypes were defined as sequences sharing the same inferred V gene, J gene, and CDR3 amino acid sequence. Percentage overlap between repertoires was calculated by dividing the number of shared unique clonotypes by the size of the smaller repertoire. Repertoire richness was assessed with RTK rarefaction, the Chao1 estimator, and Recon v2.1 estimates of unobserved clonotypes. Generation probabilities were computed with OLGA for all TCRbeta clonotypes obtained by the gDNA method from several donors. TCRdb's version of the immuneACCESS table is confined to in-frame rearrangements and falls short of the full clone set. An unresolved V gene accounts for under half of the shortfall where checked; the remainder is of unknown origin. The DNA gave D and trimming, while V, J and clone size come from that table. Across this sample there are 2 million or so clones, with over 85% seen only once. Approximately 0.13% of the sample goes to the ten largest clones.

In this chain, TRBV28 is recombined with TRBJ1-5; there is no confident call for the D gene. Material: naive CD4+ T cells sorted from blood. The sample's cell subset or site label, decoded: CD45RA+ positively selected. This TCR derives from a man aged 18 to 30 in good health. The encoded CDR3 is CASNPPNQPQHF. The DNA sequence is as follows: TGTGCCAGCAATCCCCCTAATCAGCCCCAGCATTTT.